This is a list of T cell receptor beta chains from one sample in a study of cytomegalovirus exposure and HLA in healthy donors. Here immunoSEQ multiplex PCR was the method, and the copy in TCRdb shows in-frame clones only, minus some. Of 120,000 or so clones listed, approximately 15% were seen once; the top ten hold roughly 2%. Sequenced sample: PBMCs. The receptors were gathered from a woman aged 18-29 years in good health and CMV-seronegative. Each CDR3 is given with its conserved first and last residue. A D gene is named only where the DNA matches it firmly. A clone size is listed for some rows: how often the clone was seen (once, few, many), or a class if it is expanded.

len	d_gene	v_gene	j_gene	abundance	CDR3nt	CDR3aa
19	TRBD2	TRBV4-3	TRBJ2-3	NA	TGCGCCAGCAGCCAAGATTGGAGCGGGGGGGCCCCTAGCACAGATACGCAGTATTTT	CASSQDWSGGAPSTDTQYF
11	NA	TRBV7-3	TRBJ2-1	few	TGTGCCAGCAGCTTCGGGAATGAGCAGTTCTTC	CASSFGNEQFF
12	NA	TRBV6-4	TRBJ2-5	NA	TGTGCCAGCAGTGGGGGGCCTGAGACCCAGTACTTC	CASSGGPETQYF
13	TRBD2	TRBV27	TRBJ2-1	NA	TGTGCCAGTACTAGCGGGAAATACAATGAGCAGTTCTTC	CASTSGKYNEQFF
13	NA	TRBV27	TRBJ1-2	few	TGTGCCAGCAGTTTCGGTAGGGGATTAGGCTACACCTTC	CASSFGRGLGYTF
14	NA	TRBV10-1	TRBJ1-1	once	TGCGCCAGCAGGGGAAGGGACAAGAACACTGAAGCTTTCTTT	CASRGRDKNTEAFF
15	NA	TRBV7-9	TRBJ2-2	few	TGTGCCAGCAGCTTATGGACAGATAACACCGGGGAGCTGTTTTTT	CASSLWTDNTGELFF
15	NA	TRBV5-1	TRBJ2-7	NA	TGCGCCAGCAGCTTGGAGGAGGGGGGGGGATACGAGCAGTACTTC	CASSLEEGGGYEQYF
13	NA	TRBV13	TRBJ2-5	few	TGTGCCAGCAGCTGGGACAACAAAGAGACCCAGTACTTC	CASSWDNKETQYF
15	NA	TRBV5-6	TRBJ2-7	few	TGTGCCAGCAGCTTCCGACATCTTCTATCCTACGAGCAGTACTTC	CASSFRHLLSYEQYF